The rows below give T cell receptor beta chains drawn from one sample of a study of graft-versus-host responses after intestinal transplantation. These receptors have no identified antigens. TCRdb keeps only in-frame clones here, not all; method: immunoSEQ multiplex PCR. The repertoire holds some 93,000 clones, with 75% to 95% as singletons. The sample consisted of unstimulated CD8+ T cells sorted from spleen or lymph node cells, taken before intestinal transplant. The receptors originated from a human donor who received an intestinal transplant. CDR3s include the opening cysteine and the closing phenylalanine or tryptophan. Each record gives: CDR3 DNA, CDR3 protein, J gene, D gene, clone size, V gene. A D gene is named only where the DNA matches it firmly. Expanded clones get a size class; other rows say once, few or many, or leave the size out.

CDR3 DNA: TGTGCCAGCAGTTTAAGTCTAGCGGGTATCCAAGAGACCCAGTACTTC; CDR3 protein: CASSLSLAGIQETQYF; J gene: TRBJ2-5; D gene: TRBD2; clone size: .; V gene: TRBV28
CDR3 DNA: TGTGCCAGCAGTGATTCCGGGACAGGGGTCGGAGAGACCCAGTACTTC; CDR3 protein: CASSDSGTGVGETQYF; J gene: TRBJ2-5; D gene: TRBD1; clone size: once; V gene: TRBV2
CDR3 DNA: TGTGCCAGCAGCTTGGCCCCAGGAAGCCGCTCTGGAAACACCATATATTTT; CDR3 protein: CASSLAPGSRSGNTIYF; J gene: TRBJ1-3; D gene: .; clone size: .; V gene: TRBV7-6
CDR3 DNA: TGTGCCAGCAGGACAGGGGGCTGGGGAGAGACCCAGTACTTC; CDR3 protein: CASRTGGWGETQYF; J gene: TRBJ2-5; D gene: TRBD1; clone size: .; V gene: TRBV6-1
CDR3 DNA: TGCGCCAGCAGCCAGAGGGCACCGGGACAGGGGACCGGGGAGCTGTTTTTT; CDR3 protein: CASSQRAPGQGTGELFF; J gene: TRBJ2-2; D gene: TRBD1; clone size: .; V gene: TRBV4-1
CDR3 DNA: TGTGCCAGCAGCCGATCCGGGACAGGGGACGATGGCTACACCTTC; CDR3 protein: CASSRSGTGDDGYTF; J gene: TRBJ1-2; D gene: TRBD1; clone size: .; V gene: TRBV7-9
CDR3 DNA: TGCAGCGTTGAAGGGACAGGTCACACCGGGGAGCTGTTTTTT; CDR3 protein: CSVEGTGHTGELFF; J gene: TRBJ2-2; D gene: TRBD1; clone size: .; V gene: TRBV29-1
CDR3 DNA: TGTGCCACCAGCGGCTTGCGGGGTAGCGCCTTC; CDR3 protein: CATSGLRGSAF; J gene: TRBJ1-2; D gene: .; clone size: .; V gene: TRBV15
CDR3 DNA: TGCGCCAGCAGCCAGCTAGCGCTGGCCGCCACAGATACGCAGTATTTT; CDR3 protein: CASSQLALAATDTQYF; J gene: TRBJ2-3; D gene: .; clone size: .; V gene: TRBV4-1
CDR3 DNA: TGTGCCTGGCAAGACAGCTTTAGGAACACTGAAGCTTTCTTT; CDR3 protein: CAWQDSFRNTEAFF; J gene: TRBJ1-1; D gene: .; clone size: .; V gene: TRBV30
CDR3 DNA: TGTGCCGGAACCAGAGGTGAGCAGTACTTC; CDR3 protein: CAGTRGEQYF; J gene: TRBJ2-7; D gene: .; clone size: .; V gene: TRBV5-6
CDR3 DNA: TGTGCCACTGGGGAGGGTCCGAGCTCCTACGAGCAGTACTTC; CDR3 protein: CATGEGPSSYEQYF; J gene: TRBJ2-7; D gene: TRBD2; clone size: .; V gene: TRBV15
CDR3 DNA: TGTGCCAGCAGCTCTAGACAGGGGGCTACCTACGAGCAGTACTTC; CDR3 protein: CASSSRQGATYEQYF; J gene: TRBJ2-7; D gene: TRBD1; clone size: .; V gene: TRBV7-9
CDR3 DNA: TGTGCCAGCAGTCCCCTTAAATCCGGGAATGGCTACACCTTC; CDR3 protein: CASSPLKSGNGYTF; J gene: TRBJ1-2; D gene: .; clone size: .; V gene: TRBV28
CDR3 DNA: TGCGCCAGCAGCCAAGATCTGACAGTCAACTCCTATAATTCACCCCTCCACTTT; CDR3 protein: CASSQDLTVNSYNSPLHF; J gene: TRBJ1-6; D gene: .; clone size: .; V gene: TRBV4-3
CDR3 DNA: TGTGCCAGCAGCTTAGTGGTGGGAGCCACAGATACGCAGTATTTT; CDR3 protein: CASSLVVGATDTQYF; J gene: TRBJ2-3; D gene: .; clone size: .; V gene: TRBV7-9
CDR3 DNA: TGTGCCAGCAGTTACTCCGACTCCCCGCGAGACGAGCAGTACTTC; CDR3 protein: CASSYSDSPRDEQYF; J gene: TRBJ2-7; D gene: .; clone size: .; V gene: TRBV6-5
CDR3 DNA: TGTGCCTGGAGGTCCGGGACAGGGATCTATGAAAAACTGTTTTTT; CDR3 protein: CAWRSGTGIYEKLFF; J gene: TRBJ1-4; D gene: TRBD1; clone size: .; V gene: TRBV30
CDR3 DNA: TGCGCCGCCGGGACTAGCGGTTTTTTCGATACGCAGTATTTT; CDR3 protein: CAAGTSGFFDTQYF; J gene: TRBJ2-3; D gene: TRBD2; clone size: once; V gene: TRBV10-1
CDR3 DNA: TGTGCCAGCAGCCAAGTGGCCAGGCTTCACTCTGGGGCCAACGTCCTGACTTTC; CDR3 protein: CASSQVARLHSGANVLTF; J gene: TRBJ2-6; D gene: .; clone size: once; V gene: TRBV14
CDR3 DNA: TGCGCCAGCAGCCAAGAGTCCGGCGGGGGGGGGATGAATGAGCAGTTCTTC; CDR3 protein: CASSQESGGGGMNEQFF; J gene: TRBJ2-1; D gene: TRBD2; clone size: few; V gene: TRBV4-3
CDR3 DNA: TGTGCCAGCAGTTACTCAAGCGGGAGGGGCGAGCAGTACTTC; CDR3 protein: CASSYSSGRGEQYF; J gene: TRBJ2-7; D gene: TRBD2; clone size: .; V gene: TRBV6-5
CDR3 DNA: TGTGCCAGCAGTTCTAAAATAGCCGGGGGTGCGTCCTACAATGAGCAGTTCTTC; CDR3 protein: CASSSKIAGGASYNEQFF; J gene: TRBJ2-1; D gene: .; clone size: once; V gene: TRBV27
CDR3 DNA: TGCGCCAGCAGCCAAGATAGTATTAGAAACACTGAAGCTTTCTTT; CDR3 protein: CASSQDSIRNTEAFF; J gene: TRBJ1-1; D gene: .; clone size: .; V gene: TRBV4-3
CDR3 DNA: TGTGCCAGCAGCTTGGAGGGACTAGCGGACGAGCAGTACTTC; CDR3 protein: CASSLEGLADEQYF; J gene: TRBJ2-7; D gene: TRBD2; clone size: once; V gene: TRBV5-5
CDR3 DNA: TGTGCCAGCAGTTTAAGAGTTCGCAATCAGCCCCAGCATTTT; CDR3 protein: CASSLRVRNQPQHF; J gene: TRBJ1-5; D gene: .; clone size: .; V gene: TRBV28
CDR3 DNA: TGCAGCGTTGAATTTTGGGGACAGGAGAACACTGAAGCTTTCTTT; CDR3 protein: CSVEFWGQENTEAFF; J gene: TRBJ1-1; D gene: TRBD1; clone size: .; V gene: TRBV29-1
CDR3 DNA: TGTGCCAGCAGCTTTACCCGGGGAGAGCAGTACTTC; CDR3 protein: CASSFTRGEQYF; J gene: TRBJ2-7; D gene: .; clone size: .; V gene: TRBV11-2
CDR3 DNA: TGTGCCAGCAGCCCTACCGGGGAGCTGTTTTTT; CDR3 protein: CASSPTGELFF; J gene: TRBJ2-2; D gene: .; clone size: .; V gene: TRBV6-6
CDR3 DNA: TGTGCCAGCAGCTTGGAAGGGGGGGGTGGTGACTACGAGCAGTACTTC; CDR3 protein: CASSLEGGGGDYEQYF; J gene: TRBJ2-7; D gene: .; clone size: .; V gene: TRBV5-6
CDR3 DNA: TGCGCCAGCAGCCTGGACAGGGTAGGGAACACTGAAGCTTTCTTT; CDR3 protein: CASSLDRVGNTEAFF; J gene: TRBJ1-1; D gene: TRBD1; clone size: .; V gene: TRBV5-1
CDR3 DNA: TGTGCCAGCAGCTTGGACAGGCCAGAGACCCAGTACTTC; CDR3 protein: CASSLDRPETQYF; J gene: TRBJ2-5; D gene: .; clone size: .; V gene: TRBV21-1
CDR3 DNA: TGTGCCAGCAGCTTCGCAGGGGCCACCTACGAGCAGTACTTC; CDR3 protein: CASSFAGATYEQYF; J gene: TRBJ2-7; D gene: .; clone size: .; V gene: TRBV7-9
CDR3 DNA: TGTGCCAGCAGCGTAGCTTCAACGGGTGAGCAGTTCTTC; CDR3 protein: CASSVASTGEQFF; J gene: TRBJ2-1; D gene: .; clone size: .; V gene: TRBV9
CDR3 DNA: TGTGCCAGCAGCTTATCTGCGGGGACAGACAATGAGCAGTTCTTC; CDR3 protein: CASSLSAGTDNEQFF; J gene: TRBJ2-1; D gene: .; clone size: once; V gene: TRBV7-9
CDR3 DNA: TGTGCCTGGGGTAGTCTAGGGGTGTCATATGAGCAGTTCTTC; CDR3 protein: CAWGSLGVSYEQFF; J gene: TRBJ2-1; D gene: .; clone size: .; V gene: TRBV30
CDR3 DNA: TGTGCCAGCAGGGGACAGGGTTTGGAGCAGTTCTTC; CDR3 protein: CASRGQGLEQFF; J gene: TRBJ2-1; D gene: TRBD1; clone size: .; V gene: TRBV6-6
CDR3 DNA: TGCAGTGCTAGAGTTCAGGTTGAGCAGTTCTTC; CDR3 protein: CSARVQVEQFF; J gene: TRBJ2-1; D gene: .; clone size: .; V gene: TRBV20-1
CDR3 DNA: TGTGCCAGCAGTGATGGGAGCTCCTACAATGAGCAGTTCTTC; CDR3 protein: CASSDGSSYNEQFF; J gene: TRBJ2-1; D gene: .; clone size: .; V gene: TRBV25-1
CDR3 DNA: TGTGCCAGCAGCTTGGGACTAGCGGGTGGGGATACGCAGTATTTT; CDR3 protein: CASSLGLAGGDTQYF; J gene: TRBJ2-3; D gene: TRBD2; clone size: .; V gene: TRBV5-8
CDR3 DNA: TGTGCCAGCAGCTTACGGTCTCCCACAGATACGCAGTATTTT; CDR3 protein: CASSLRSPTDTQYF; J gene: TRBJ2-3; D gene: .; clone size: .; V gene: TRBV13
CDR3 DNA: TGTGCCAGCAGCCCACAGGGGGCGCGGAATGAGCAGTTCTTC; CDR3 protein: CASSPQGARNEQFF; J gene: TRBJ2-1; D gene: TRBD1; clone size: .; V gene: TRBV11-3
CDR3 DNA: TGTGCCAGCAGGGGGGGGACCGGGGAGCTGTTTTTT; CDR3 protein: CASRGGTGELFF; J gene: TRBJ2-2; D gene: TRBD2; clone size: .; V gene: TRBV6-5
CDR3 DNA: TGTGCCAGCAGTTTATCCCATAAAGGGGGCCCCGAAGGGACCCAGCATTTT; CDR3 protein: CASSLSHKGGPEGTQHF; J gene: TRBJ1-5; D gene: TRBD1; clone size: .; V gene: TRBV28
CDR3 DNA: TGTGCCAGCAGGTACAGGGGGCCCCAGGAGAATGAGCAGTTCTTC; CDR3 protein: CASRYRGPQENEQFF; J gene: TRBJ2-1; D gene: TRBD1; clone size: .; V gene: TRBV7-3
CDR3 DNA: TGTGCCAGCAGCTTGTATATGCCAGGGGCAGAGACCCAGTACTTC; CDR3 protein: CASSLYMPGAETQYF; J gene: TRBJ2-5; D gene: .; clone size: .; V gene: TRBV5-6
CDR3 DNA: TGTGCCAGCAGTTTTCCTCTCGACAGGACTAGTCCCACAGATACGCAGTATTTT; CDR3 protein: CASSFPLDRTSPTDTQYF; J gene: TRBJ2-3; D gene: .; clone size: .; V gene: TRBV28
CDR3 DNA: TGTGCCAGCAGCTTATCCGGAGGGCCTCAACAGCCCCAGCATTTT; CDR3 protein: CASSLSGGPQQPQHF; J gene: TRBJ1-5; D gene: .; clone size: .; V gene: TRBV7-2